This TCR beta chain was identified in a study of cytomegalovirus exposure and HLA in healthy donors. About the study: An earlier analysis identified 120 million or so unique TCR beta sequences in about 179 million T cells. Genetic ancestry analysis placed approximately 79% of the 398 donors that were genotyped in the Caucasian-associated cluster.

The primer mix had 60 Vbeta and 13 Jbeta primers. Measured with immunoSEQ multiplex PCR; TCRdb has only the in-frame clones, and not every one. The repertoire has 95,000 to 150,000 clones, around 77% of them found once; the top ten carry roughly 4%. Findings and caveats of the study: The authors later found TCR association rates varying by HLA locus, with DRB1 most and HLA-C fewest. Another analysis was done later, and it associated over 15,000 TCR beta sequences with HLA alleles at 0.05 false discovery rate.

Of note for this clone: Its target is unknown.

Germline V lookup: CDR1 MDHEN, CDR2 SYDVKM. The CDR3 is 10 amino acids. V was shortened by 5 bases and J by 8 bases, with 4 bases between the two germline ends. V and J are TRBV28 and TRBJ2-1, with D uncertain. Sequencing was done on a sample of PBMCs. This clonotype originated in a human donor in good health. The CDR3 spells CASSGYEQFF. In nucleotides, the CDR3 is TGTGCCAGCAGTGGCTATGAGCAGTTCTTC. The full variable domain, with the rest looked up from reference TRBV28 and TRBJ2-1, is DVKVTQSSRYLVKRTGEKVFLECVQDMDHENMFWYRQDPGLGLRLIYFSYDVKMKEKGDIPEGYSVSREKKERFSLILESASTNQTSMYLCASSGYEQFFGPGTRLTVL.